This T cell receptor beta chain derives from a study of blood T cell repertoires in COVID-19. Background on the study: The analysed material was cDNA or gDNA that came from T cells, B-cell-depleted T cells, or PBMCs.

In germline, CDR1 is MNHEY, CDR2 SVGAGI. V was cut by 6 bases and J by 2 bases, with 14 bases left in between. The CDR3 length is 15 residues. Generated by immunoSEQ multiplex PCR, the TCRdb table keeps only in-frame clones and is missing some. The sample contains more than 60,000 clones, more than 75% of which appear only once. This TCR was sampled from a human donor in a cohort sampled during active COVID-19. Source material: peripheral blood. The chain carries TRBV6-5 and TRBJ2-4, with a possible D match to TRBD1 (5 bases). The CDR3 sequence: CASRPPGNTKNIQYF. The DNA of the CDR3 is TGTGCCAGCAGGCCGCCAGGGAACACCAAAAACATTCAGTACTTC.